A selection of T cell receptor beta chains follows, all from one sample in a study of CD8 T cells in ankylosing spondylitis. TCRdb processed the 5' RACE reads anew with MiXCR; each CDR3 protein has one entry. The data contain about 270,000 distinct CDR3 sequences, about 30% of them seen just once; the ten biggest clones take up about 4.2%. Sample: blood, either unsorted or a sorted T cell fraction (not recorded which). These receptor sequences come from a male donor with ankylosing spondylitis or in good health (not recorded which). CDR3s include the opening cysteine and the closing phenylalanine or tryptophan. The D gene is left open where the match is weak. Expanded clones get a size class; other rows say once, few or many, or leave the size out.

j_gene: TRBJ2-2
v_gene: TRBV5-1
abundance: few
d_gene: -
CDR3aa: CASSRDGMSTGELFF
CDR3nt: TGCGCCAGCAGCCGGGACGGGATGTCCACCGGGGAGCTGTTTTTT

j_gene: TRBJ2-7
v_gene: TRBV4-1
abundance: -
d_gene: TRBD1
CDR3aa: CASSLRQGSSVEQYF
CDR3nt: TGCGCCAGCAGCTTGAGACAGGGGAGTAGCGTCGAGCAGTACTTC

j_gene: TRBJ2-1
v_gene: TRBV5-5
abundance: few
d_gene: -
CDR3aa: CASSRGDGYNEQFF
CDR3nt: TGTGCCAGCAGCAGAGGGGACGGGTACAATGAGCAGTTCTTC

j_gene: TRBJ2-7
v_gene: TRBV12-3/TRBV12-4
abundance: few
d_gene: TRBD1
CDR3aa: CASSPTGGGTTYEQYF
CDR3nt: TGTGCCAGCAGTCCCACAGGGGGCGGGACCACCTACGAGCAGTACTTC

j_gene: TRBJ2-3
v_gene: TRBV6-5
abundance: -
d_gene: -
CDR3aa: CASSYSEDSISDTQYF
CDR3nt: TGTGCCAGCAGTTACTCGGAGGACAGTATTTCGGATACGCAGTATTTT

j_gene: TRBJ1-3
v_gene: TRBV5-5
abundance: once
d_gene: -
CDR3aa: CASSRAAGGSGNTIYF
CDR3nt: TGTGCCAGCAGCCGGGCAGCTGGGGGATCTGGAAACACCATATATTTT

j_gene: TRBJ1-1
v_gene: TRBV5-5
abundance: few
d_gene: -
CDR3aa: CATSQRGIGTEAFF
CDR3nt: TGTGCCACCAGCCAGAGGGGGATTGGGACTGAAGCTTTCTTT

j_gene: TRBJ2-5
v_gene: TRBV12-3/TRBV12-4
abundance: few
d_gene: -
CDR3aa: CASSSGAAQETQYF
CDR3nt: TGTGCCAGCAGTTCGGGAGCGGCACAAGAGACCCAGTACTTC

j_gene: TRBJ2-5
v_gene: TRBV12-3/TRBV12-4
abundance: -
d_gene: -
CDR3aa: CASAGGWQETQYF
CDR3nt: TGTGCCTCGGCAGGCGGGTGGCAAGAGACCCAGTACTTC

j_gene: TRBJ2-5
v_gene: TRBV20-1
abundance: -
d_gene: -
CDR3aa: CSATPRLSRTWETQYF
CDR3nt: TGCAGTGCTACCCCTCGGCTGTCGAGAACCTGGGAGACCCAGTACTTC

j_gene: TRBJ2-1
v_gene: TRBV5-1
abundance: -
d_gene: TRBD2
CDR3aa: CASSLVSSGDPNNEQFF
CDR3nt: TGCGCCAGCAGCTTGGTGTCTAGCGGGGACCCAAACAATGAGCAGTTCTTC

j_gene: TRBJ2-7
v_gene: TRBV12-3/TRBV12-4
abundance: -
d_gene: -
CDR3aa: CASSFSRGAEQYF
CDR3nt: TGTGCCAGCAGTTTCTCCAGGGGGGCCGAGCAGTACTTC

j_gene: TRBJ2-5
v_gene: TRBV7-8
abundance: few
d_gene: -
CDR3aa: CASSLGYSDQETQYF
CDR3nt: TGTGCCAGCAGCTTAGGTTACAGCGACCAAGAGACCCAGTACTTC

j_gene: TRBJ1-1
v_gene: TRBV29-1
abundance: -
d_gene: -
CDR3aa: CSAGSGSWKGSVAFF
CDR3nt: TGCAGCGCTGGATCAGGGTCCTGGAAAGGTTCTGTGGCTTTCTTT

j_gene: TRBJ2-3
v_gene: TRBV12-3/TRBV12-4
abundance: -
d_gene: -
CDR3aa: CASSFYLPDTQYF
CDR3nt: TGTGCCAGCAGTTTTTACCTTCCAGATACGCAGTATTTT

j_gene: TRBJ1-3
v_gene: TRBV6-5
abundance: -
d_gene: -
CDR3aa: CASSYGNTIYF
CDR3nt: TGTGCCAGCAGTTACGGAAACACCATATATTTT

j_gene: TRBJ2-1
v_gene: TRBV10-1
abundance: many
d_gene: -
CDR3aa: CASSESWSSADNEQFF
CDR3nt: TGCGCCAGCAGTGAGTCGTGGTCTTCCGCCGACAATGAGCAGTTCTTC

j_gene: TRBJ2-2
v_gene: TRBV12-3/TRBV12-4
abundance: -
d_gene: TRBD1
CDR3aa: CASSLRRTGRQKRTGELFF
CDR3nt: TGTGCCAGCAGTTTACGGCGGACAGGGAGACAGAAGAGGACCGGGGAGCTGTTTTTT

j_gene: TRBJ1-4
v_gene: TRBV28
abundance: -
d_gene: -
CDR3aa: CASSLTGRGTATNEKLFF
CDR3nt: TGTGCCAGCAGCCTGACGGGCAGGGGCACAGCAACTAATGAAAAACTGTTTTTT